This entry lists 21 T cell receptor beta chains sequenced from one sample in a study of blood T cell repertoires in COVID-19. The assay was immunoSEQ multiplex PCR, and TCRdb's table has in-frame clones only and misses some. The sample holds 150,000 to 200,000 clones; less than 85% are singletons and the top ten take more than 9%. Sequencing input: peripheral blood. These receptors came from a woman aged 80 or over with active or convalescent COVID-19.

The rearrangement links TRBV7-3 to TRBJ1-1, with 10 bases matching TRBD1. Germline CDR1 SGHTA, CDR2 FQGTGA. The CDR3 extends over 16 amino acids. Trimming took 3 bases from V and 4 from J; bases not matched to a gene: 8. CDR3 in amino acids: CASSLTGGASATEAFF. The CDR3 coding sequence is TGTGCCAGCAGCTTGACAGGGGGCGCGTCGGCCACTGAAGCTTTCTTT.

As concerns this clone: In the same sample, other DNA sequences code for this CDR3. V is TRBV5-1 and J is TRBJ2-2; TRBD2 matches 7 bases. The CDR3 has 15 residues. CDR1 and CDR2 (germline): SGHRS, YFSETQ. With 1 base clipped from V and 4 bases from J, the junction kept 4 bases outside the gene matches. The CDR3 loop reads CASSLPGGGTGELFF. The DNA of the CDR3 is TGCGCCAGCAGCTTGCCGGGAGGAGGCACCGGGGAGCTGTTTTTT.

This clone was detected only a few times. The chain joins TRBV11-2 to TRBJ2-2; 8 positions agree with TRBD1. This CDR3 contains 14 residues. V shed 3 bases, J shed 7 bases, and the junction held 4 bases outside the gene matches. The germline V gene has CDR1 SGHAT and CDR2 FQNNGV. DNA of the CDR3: TGTGCCAGCAGCTTGGACAGGGCGAACGGGGAGCTGTTTTTT. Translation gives CASSLDRANGELFF.

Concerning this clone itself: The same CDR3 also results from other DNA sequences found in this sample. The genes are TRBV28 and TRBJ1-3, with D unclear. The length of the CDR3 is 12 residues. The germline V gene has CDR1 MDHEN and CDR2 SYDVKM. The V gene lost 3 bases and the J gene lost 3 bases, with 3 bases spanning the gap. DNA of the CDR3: TGTGCCAGCAGTTTGAGTGGAAACACCATATATTTT. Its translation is CASSLSGNTIYF.

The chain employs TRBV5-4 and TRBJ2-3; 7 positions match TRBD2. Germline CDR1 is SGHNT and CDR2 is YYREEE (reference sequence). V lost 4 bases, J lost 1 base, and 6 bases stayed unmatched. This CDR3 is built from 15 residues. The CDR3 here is CASSPLTSGTDTQYF. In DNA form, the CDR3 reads TGTGCCAGCAGCCCACTTACTAGCGGCACAGATACGCAGTATTTT.

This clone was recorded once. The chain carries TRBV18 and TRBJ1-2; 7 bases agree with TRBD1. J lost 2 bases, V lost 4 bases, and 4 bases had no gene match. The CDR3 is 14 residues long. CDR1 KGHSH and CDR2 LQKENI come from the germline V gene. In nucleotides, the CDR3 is TGTGCCAGCTCACAGGCAGGGGGGAACTATGGCTACACCTTC. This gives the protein CASSQAGGNYGYTF. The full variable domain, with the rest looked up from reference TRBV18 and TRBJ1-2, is NAGVMQNPRHLVRRRGQEARLRCSPMKGHSHVYWYRQLPEEGLKFMVYLQKENIIDESGMPKERFSAEFPKEGPSILRIQQVVRGDSAAYFCASSQAGGNYGYTFGSGTRLTVV.

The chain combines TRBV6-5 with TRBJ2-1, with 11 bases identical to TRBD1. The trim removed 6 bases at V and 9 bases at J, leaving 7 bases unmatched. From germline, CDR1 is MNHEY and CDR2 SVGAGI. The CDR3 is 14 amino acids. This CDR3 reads CASSPGQGAREQFF. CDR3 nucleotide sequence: TGTGCCAGCAGCCCCGGACAGGGGGCGCGTGAGCAGTTCTTC.

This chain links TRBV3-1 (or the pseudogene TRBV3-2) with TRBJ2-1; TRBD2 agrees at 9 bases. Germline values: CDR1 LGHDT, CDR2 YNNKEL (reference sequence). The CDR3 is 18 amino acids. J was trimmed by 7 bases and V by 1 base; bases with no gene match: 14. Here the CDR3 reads CASSQVYLREGWGNEQFF. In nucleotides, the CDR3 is TGTGCCAGCAGCCAAGTTTACCTGCGGGAGGGCTGGGGTAATGAGCAGTTCTTC.

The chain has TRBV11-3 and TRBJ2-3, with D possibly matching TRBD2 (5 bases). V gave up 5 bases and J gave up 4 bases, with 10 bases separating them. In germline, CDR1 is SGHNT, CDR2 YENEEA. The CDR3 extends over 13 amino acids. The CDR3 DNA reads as TGTGCCAGCAGCCGAGACTACTCAGATACGCAGTATTTT. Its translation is CASSRDYSDTQYF.

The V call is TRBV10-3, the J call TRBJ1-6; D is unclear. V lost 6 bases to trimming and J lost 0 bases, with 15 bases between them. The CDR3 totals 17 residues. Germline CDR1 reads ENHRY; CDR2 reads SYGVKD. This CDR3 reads CAISPIYTSSYNSPLHF. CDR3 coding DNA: TGTGCCATCAGCCCAATTTACACAAGCTCCTATAATTCACCCCTCCACTTT.

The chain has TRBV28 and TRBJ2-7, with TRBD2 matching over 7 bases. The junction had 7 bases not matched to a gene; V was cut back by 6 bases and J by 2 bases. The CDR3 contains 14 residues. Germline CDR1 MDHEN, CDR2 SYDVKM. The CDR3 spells CASRKREGTYEQYF. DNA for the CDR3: TGTGCCAGCAGGAAGCGGGAAGGAACCTACGAGCAGTACTTC.

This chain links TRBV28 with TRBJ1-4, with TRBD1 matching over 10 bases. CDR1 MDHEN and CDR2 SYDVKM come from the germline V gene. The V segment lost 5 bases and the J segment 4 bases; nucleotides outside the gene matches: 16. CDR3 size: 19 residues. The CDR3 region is CASSKRDRGNYFLNEKLFF. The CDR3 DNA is TGTGCCAGCAGTAAGAGGGACAGGGGAAATTACTTCCTTAATGAAAAACTGTTTTTT.

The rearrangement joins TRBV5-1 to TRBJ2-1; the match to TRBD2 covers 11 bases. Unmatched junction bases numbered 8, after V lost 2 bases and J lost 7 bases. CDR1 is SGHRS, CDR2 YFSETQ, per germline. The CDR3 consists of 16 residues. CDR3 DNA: TGCGCCAGCAGCTTCCAAATAGCGGGAGGGCAGAATGAGCAGTTCTTC. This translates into CASSFQIAGGQNEQFF.

The CDR3 nucleotides read TGTGCCAGCAGTGAAGCGAGCAGGGCGAGCGGGGAGCTGTTTTTT. The encoded protein is CASSEASRASGELFF. The chain uses TRBV2 and TRBJ2-2, with D perhaps TRBD1 (5 bases). Germline assignment: CDR1 SNHLY and CDR2 FYNNEI. CDR3 length: 15 residues. Between the trimmed V and J ends, which lost 0 bases and 7 bases, there was a span of 12 bases.

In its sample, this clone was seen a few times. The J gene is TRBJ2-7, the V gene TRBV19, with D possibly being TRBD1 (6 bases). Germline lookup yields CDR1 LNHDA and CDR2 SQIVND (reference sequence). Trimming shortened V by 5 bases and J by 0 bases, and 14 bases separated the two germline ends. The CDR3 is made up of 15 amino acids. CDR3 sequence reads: CASSLDSRDSYEQYF. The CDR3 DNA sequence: TGTGCCAGTAGTCTGGACAGTCGGGACTCCTACGAGCAGTACTTC.

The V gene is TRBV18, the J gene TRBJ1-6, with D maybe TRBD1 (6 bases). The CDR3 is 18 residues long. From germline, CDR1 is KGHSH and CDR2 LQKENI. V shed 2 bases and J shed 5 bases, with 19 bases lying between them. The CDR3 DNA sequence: TGTGCCAGCTCACCAACTCTCTACGGGGGGCAAGATAATTCACCCCTCCACTTT. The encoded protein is CASSPTLYGGQDNSPLHF.

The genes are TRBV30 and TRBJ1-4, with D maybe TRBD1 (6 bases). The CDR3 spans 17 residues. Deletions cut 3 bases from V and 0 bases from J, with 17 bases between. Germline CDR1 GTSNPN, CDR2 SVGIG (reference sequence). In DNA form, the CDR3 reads TGTGCCTGGAGCCGCGGGGGGCAGGGTGCAACTAATGAAAAACTGTTTTTT. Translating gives CAWSRGGQGATNEKLFF.

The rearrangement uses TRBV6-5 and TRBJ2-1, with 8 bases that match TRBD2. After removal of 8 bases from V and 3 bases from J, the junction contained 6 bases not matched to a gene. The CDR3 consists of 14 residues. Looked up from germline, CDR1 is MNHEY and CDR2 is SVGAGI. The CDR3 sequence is CASGGLVFYNEQFF. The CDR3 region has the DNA TGTGCCAGCGGGGGACTAGTTTTCTACAATGAGCAGTTCTTC.

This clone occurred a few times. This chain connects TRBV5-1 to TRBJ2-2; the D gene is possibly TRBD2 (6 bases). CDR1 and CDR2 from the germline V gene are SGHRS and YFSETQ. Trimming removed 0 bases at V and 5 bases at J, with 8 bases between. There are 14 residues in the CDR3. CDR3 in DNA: TGCGCCAGCAGCTTGGTACTAGCAACCGGGGAGCTGTTTTTT. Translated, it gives CASSLVLATGELFF.

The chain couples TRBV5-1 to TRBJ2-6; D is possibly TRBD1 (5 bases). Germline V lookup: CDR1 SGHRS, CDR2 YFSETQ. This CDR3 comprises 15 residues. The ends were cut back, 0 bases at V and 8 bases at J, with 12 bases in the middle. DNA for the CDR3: TGCGCCAGCAGCTTGGAAGGGGCCCTGACCAACGTCCTGACTTTC. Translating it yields CASSLEGALTNVLTF.

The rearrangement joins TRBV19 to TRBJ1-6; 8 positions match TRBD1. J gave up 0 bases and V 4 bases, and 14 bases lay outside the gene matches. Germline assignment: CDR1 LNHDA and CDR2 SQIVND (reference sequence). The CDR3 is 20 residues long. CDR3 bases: TGTGCCAGTAGTAAAGACCGTGGGACAGGCCGTGTCTCCTATAATTCACCCCTCCACTTT. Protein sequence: CASSKDRGTGRVSYNSPLHF.